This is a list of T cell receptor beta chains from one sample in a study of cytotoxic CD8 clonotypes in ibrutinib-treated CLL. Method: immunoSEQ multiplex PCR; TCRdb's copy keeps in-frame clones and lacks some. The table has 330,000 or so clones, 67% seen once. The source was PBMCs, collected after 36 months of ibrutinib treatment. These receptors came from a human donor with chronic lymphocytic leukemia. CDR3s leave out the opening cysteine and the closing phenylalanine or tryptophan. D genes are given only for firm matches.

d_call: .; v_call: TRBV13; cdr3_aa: ASSLGVSGYEQY
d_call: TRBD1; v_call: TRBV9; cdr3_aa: ASSARQGATYNEQF
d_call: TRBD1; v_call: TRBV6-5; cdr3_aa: ASSPDRDNQPQH
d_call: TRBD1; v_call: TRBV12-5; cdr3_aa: ASGSSGGDLAEAF
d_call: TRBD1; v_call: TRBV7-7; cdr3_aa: ASSPGTGNYEQY
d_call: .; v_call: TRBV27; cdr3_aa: ASSSGLIETQY
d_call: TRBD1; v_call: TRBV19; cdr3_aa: ASSIRGTGPYEQY
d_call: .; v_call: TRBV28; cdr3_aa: ASSLDSYYGYT
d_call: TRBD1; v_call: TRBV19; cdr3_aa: ASSWTGGFTEAF
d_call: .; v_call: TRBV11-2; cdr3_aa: ASSPWTVTDTQY
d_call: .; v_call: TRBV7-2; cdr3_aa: ASSSRSWAGELF
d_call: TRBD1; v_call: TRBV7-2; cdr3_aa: ASSPDRGREETQY
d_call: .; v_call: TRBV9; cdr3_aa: ASSGDPRYNEQF
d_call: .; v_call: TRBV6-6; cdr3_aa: ASWLGGYT
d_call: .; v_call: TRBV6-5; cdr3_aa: ARLTDTQY
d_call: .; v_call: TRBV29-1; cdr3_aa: SGRSKNEQF
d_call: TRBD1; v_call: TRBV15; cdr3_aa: ATSREGQGVETQY
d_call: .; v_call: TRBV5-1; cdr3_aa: ASSFRNRASYT
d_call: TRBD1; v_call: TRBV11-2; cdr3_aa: ASSRIGGQASYEQY
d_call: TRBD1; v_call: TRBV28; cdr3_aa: ASSFYGTVDNEQF
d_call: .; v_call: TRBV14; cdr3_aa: ASSQDMRNTEAF
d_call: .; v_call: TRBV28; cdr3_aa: ASSTTSGTVYGYT
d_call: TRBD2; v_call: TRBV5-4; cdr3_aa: ASSPRLAGDLETQY
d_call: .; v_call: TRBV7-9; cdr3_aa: ASSLAHNVRGSYNEQF
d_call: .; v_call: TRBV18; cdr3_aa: ASSPGESYGYT
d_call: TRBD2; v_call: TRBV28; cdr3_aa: ASSPSGRGWAGANVLT
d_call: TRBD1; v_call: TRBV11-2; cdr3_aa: ASSLRTGVAGAGNTIY
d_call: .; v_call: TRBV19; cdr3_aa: ASSIGANNEQF
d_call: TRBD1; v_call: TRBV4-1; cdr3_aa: ASSQADRDEETQY
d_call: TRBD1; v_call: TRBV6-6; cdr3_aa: ASSYSRTGGSTEAF
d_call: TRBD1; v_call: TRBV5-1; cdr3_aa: ASSLYYGQGADTQY
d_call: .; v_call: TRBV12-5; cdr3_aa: ASGLALGYGYT
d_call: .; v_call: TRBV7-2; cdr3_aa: ALRGVAGYT
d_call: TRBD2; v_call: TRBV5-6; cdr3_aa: ASSLGAGPSYNEQF
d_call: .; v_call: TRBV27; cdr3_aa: ASSSLRRDTQY
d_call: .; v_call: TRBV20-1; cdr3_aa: SASFYGELF
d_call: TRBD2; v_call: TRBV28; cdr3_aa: ASSFRATEGRLAGGYEQY
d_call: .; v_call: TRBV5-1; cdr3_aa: ASSLVQVNTEAF
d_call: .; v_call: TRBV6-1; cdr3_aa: ASSEGGGTGELF
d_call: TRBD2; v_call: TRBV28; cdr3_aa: ASSLRQLAGVNEQF
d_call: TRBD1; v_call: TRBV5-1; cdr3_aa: ASSVTGGHTGELF
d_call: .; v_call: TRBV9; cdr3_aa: ASSVGPSGEKLF
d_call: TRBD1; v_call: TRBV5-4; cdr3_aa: ASSPHPGQVPDTQY
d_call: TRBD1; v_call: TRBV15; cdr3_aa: ATSVPGQETSDTQY
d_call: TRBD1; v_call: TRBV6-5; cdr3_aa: ASSSTGGIYTQY
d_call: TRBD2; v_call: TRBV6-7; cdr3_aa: ASSYRDYGNKTITDTQY
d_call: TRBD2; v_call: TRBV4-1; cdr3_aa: ASSLAGLRDAEQF
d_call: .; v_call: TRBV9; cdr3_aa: ASSVVMDTFTDTQY
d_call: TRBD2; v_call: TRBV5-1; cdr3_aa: ASSLSGRVLDEQF
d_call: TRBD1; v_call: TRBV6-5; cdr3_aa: ASSYRAGGNEQF
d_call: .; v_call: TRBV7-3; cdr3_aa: ASSLARNNEQF
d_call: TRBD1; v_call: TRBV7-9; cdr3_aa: ASSARQGTLYQETQY
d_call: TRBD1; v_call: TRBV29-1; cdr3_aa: SVTQGVRDAGELF
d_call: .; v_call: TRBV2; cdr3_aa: ASSRPRRGEAF
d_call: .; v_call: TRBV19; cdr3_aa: ASSEGIYGYT
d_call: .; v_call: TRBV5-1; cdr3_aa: ASSSPGRSSGANVLT
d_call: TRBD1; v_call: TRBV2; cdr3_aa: ASSGPRLGTGGRETQY